This T cell receptor (beta chain) was found in a study of early stage breast cancer tumors. This CDR3 is built from 14 residues. Germline V lookup: CDR1 SGHAT, CDR2 FQDESV (reference sequence). Trimming at V came to 5 bases and at J to 5 bases, leaving 9 bases not matched to a gene. Some clones are missing from TCRdb's copy, which holds only in-frame ones; the method was immunoSEQ multiplex PCR. Among more than 55,000 clones, less than 90% were seen once, and the ten largest hold approximately 4.5%. About this clone itself: The antigen is undetermined.

General study results and limits: Compared with adjacent normal breast tissue, tumors showed roughly 2.5-fold greater T cell density and higher clonality.

The sample taken for sequencing was blood. V is TRBV11-1 and J is TRBJ2-7; 7 bases agree with TRBD2. The receptor's source is a person aged 35-55 years with breast cancer. The DNA of the CDR3 is TGTGCCAGCAGCACCGGGACTAAAGGCCACGAGCAGTACTTC. Its translation: CASSTGTKGHEQYF.